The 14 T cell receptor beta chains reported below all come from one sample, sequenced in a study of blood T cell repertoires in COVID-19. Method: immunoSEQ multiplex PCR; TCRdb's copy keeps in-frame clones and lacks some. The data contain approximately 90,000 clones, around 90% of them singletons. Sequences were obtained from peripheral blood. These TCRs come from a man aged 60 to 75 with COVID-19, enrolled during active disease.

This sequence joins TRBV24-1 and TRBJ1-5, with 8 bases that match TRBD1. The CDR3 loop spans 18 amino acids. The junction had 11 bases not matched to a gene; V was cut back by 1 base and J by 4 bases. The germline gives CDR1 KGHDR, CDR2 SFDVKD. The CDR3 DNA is TGTGCCACCAGTGATTTCTTCTTCAGGGGGCAGGCTAATCAGCCCCAGCATTTT. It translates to CATSDFFFRGQANQPQHF.

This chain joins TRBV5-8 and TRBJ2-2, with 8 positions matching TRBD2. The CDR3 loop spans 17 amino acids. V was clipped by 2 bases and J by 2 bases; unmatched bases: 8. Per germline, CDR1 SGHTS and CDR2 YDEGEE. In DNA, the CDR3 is TGTGCCAGCAGCTTAGCACACACTAGCGGCAACACCGGGGAGCTGTTTTTT. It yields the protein CASSLAHTSGNTGELFF. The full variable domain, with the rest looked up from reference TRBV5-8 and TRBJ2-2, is EAGVTQSPTHLIKTRGQQATLRCSPISGHTSVYWYQQALGLGLQFLLWYDEGEERNRGNFPPRFSGRQFPNYSSELNVNALELEDSALYLCASSLAHTSGNTGELFFGEGSRLTVL.

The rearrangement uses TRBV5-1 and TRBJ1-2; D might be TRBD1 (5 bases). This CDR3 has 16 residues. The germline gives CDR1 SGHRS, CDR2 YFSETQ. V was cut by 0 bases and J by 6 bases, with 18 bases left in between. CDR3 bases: TGCGCCAGCAGCTTGGTCCCGGGGGAGAGTGGGGATGGCTACACCTTC. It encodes CASSLVPGESGDGYTF.

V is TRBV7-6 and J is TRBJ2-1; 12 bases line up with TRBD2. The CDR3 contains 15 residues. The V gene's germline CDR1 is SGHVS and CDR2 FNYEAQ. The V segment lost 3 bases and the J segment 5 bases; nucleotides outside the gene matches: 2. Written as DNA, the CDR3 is TGTGCCAGCAGCTTGCTAGCGGGAGGGGACAATGAGCAGTTCTTC. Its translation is CASSLLAGGDNEQFF.

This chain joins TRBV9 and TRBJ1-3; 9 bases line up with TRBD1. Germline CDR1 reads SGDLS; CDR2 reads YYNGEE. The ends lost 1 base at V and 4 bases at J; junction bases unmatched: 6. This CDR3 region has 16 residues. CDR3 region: CASSVSQTGGGNTIYF. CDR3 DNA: TGTGCCAGCAGCGTATCACAAACAGGGGGCGGAAACACCATATATTTT. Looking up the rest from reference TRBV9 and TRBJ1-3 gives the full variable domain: DSGVTQTPKHLITATGQRVTLRCSPRSGDLSVYWYQQSLDQGLQFLIQYYNGEERAKGNILERFSAQQFPDLHSELNLSSLELGDSALYFCASSVSQTGGGNTIYFGEGSWLTVV.

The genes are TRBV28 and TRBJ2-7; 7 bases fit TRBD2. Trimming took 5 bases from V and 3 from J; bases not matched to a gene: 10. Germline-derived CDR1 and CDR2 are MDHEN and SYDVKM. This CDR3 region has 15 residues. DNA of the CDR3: TGTGCCAGCAGTGAAGCTAGCGGAACATTCTACGAGCAGTACTTC. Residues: CASSEASGTFYEQYF.

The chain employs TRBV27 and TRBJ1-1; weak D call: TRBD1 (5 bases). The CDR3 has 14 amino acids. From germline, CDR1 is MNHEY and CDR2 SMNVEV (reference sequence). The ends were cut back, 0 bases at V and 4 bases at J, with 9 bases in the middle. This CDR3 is CASSLSGDFTEAFF. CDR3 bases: TGTGCCAGCAGTTTATCCGGGGACTTCACTGAAGCTTTCTTT.

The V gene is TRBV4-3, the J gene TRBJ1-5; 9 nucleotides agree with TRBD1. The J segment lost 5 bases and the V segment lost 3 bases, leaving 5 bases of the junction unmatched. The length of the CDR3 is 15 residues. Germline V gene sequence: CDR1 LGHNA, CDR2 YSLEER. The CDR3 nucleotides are TGCGCCAGCAGCCAGGGACAGGGTCTCGATCAGCCCCAGCATTTT. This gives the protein CASSQGQGLDQPQHF.

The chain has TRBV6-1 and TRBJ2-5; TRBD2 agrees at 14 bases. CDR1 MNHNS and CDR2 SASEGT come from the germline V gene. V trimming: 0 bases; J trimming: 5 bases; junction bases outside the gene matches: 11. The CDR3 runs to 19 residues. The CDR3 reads CASSEARTGTSGSRETQYF. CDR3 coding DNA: TGTGCCAGCAGTGAAGCGAGGACCGGGACTAGCGGGAGTCGGGAGACCCAGTACTTC.

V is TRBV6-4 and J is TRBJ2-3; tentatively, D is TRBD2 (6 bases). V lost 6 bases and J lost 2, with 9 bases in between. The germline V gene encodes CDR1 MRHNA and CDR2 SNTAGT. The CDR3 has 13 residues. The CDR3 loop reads CASSAGITDTQYF. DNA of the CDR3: TGTGCCAGCAGCGCGGGAATCACAGATACGCAGTATTTT.

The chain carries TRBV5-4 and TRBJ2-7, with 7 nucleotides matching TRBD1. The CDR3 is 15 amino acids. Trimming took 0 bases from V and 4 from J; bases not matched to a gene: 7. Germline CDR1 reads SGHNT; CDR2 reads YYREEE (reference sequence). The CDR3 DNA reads TGTGCCAGCAGCTTGGCCGTGACAGGGAGATACGAGCAGTACTTC. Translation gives CASSLAVTGRYEQYF.

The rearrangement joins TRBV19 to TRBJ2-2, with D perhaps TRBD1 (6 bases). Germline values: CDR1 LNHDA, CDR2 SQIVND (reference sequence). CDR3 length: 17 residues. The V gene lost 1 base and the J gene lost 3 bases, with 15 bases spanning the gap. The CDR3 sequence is CASSIVGRGSDTGELFF. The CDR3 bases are TGTGCCAGTAGTATAGTAGGCAGGGGAAGTGACACCGGGGAGCTGTTTTTT.

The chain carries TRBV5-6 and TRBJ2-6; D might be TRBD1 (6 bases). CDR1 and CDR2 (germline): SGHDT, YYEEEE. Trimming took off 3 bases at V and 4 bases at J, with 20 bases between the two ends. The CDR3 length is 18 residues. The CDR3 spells CASSWGQGFLRGANVLTF. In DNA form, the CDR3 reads TGTGCCAGCAGCTGGGGGCAGGGGTTCCTGAGAGGGGCCAACGTCCTGACTTTC.

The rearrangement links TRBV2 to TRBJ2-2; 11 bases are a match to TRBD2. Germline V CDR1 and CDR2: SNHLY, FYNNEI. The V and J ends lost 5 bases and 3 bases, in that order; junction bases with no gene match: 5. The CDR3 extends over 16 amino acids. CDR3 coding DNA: TGTGCCAGCAGTTTTAGCGGGAGGGATGACACCGGGGAGCTGTTTTTT. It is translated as CASSFSGRDDTGELFF.